This section outlines one T cell receptor beta chain sequence together with its context. What it binds is not known. This sample stems from a study of PD-1 blockade in classical Hodgkin lymphoma. V lost 3 bases and J lost 3; bases outside the gene matches: 0. The CDR3 sequence is 13 residues long. Germline V gene data show CDR1 as SGHRS and CDR2 as YFSETQ. General observations from the study: Reasons behind the repertoire differences stay unclear, perhaps disease activity or earlier therapy.

Every patient relapsed after autologous stem cell transplantation, and brentuximab vedotin exposure varied. TCRdb's table, derived via immunoSEQ multiplex PCR, lists solely in-frame clones and lacks some. The sample has about 15,000 clones, 65% to 85% seen once. J is TRBJ1-3 and V is TRBV5-1; 7 bases line up with TRBD1. The specimen was peripheral blood mononuclear cells (PBMCs), collected before the second cycle of nivolumab. This TCR was recovered from a human donor with classical Hodgkin lymphoma. CDR3 nucleotide sequence: TGCGCCAGCAGCTGGGACAGTGGAAACACCATATATTTT. Translation gives CASSWDSGNTIYF.